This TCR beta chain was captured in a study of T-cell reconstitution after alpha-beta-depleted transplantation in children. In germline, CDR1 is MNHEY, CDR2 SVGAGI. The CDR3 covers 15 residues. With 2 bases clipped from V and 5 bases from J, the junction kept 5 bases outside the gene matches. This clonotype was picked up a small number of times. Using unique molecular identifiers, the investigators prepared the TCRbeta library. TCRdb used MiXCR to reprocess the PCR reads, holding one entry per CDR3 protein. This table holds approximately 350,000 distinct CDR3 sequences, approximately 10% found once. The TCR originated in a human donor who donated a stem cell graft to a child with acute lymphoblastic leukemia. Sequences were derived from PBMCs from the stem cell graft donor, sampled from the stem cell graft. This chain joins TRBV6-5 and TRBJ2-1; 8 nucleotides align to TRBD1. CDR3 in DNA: TGTGCCAGCAGTTACGGACAGGGAATTAACAATGAGCAGTTCTTC. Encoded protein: CASSYGQGINNEQFF.